These T cell receptor beta chains were read from a single sample in a study of OX40 agonist ivuxolimab in advanced cancers. TCRdb's table, derived via immunoSEQ multiplex PCR, lists solely in-frame clones and lacks some. The table has roughly 60,000 clones, about 85% seen once. Sample: CD4+ or CD8+ T cells sorted from blood, taken in a trial of the OX40 agonist ivuxolimab. Receptors originate from an adult with an advanced solid tumor such as melanoma, head and neck, liver or kidney cancer. Each CDR3 is given with its conserved first and last residue. The order of the fields is clone size, D gene, V gene, J gene, CDR3 DNA, CDR3 protein. A D gene is named only where the DNA matches it firmly. Clone size, where shown, is once, few, many, or a class for clones that have expanded.

NA,TRBD2,TRBV27,TRBJ2-3,TGTGCCAGCAGCCGGGAGGACCACTATAACGGAGTCTATGCGCAGTATTTT,CASSREDHYNGVYAQYF
NA,NA,TRBV18,TRBJ1-2,TGTGCCAGCTCACCACAGGGGAACTATGGCTACACCTTC,CASSPQGNYGYTF
NA,NA,TRBV7-3,TRBJ2-1,TGTGCCAGCAGCCCAGGGGCCGGGACCAATCCCGAAGTTCACAATGAGCAGTTCTTC,CASSPGAGTNPEVHNEQFF
NA,NA,TRBV19,TRBJ2-1,TGTGCCAGTAGTACTGGACTGGTCAATGAGCAGTTCTTC,CASSTGLVNEQFF
NA,NA,TRBV7-9,TRBJ2-2,TGTGCCAGCAGCCCCTGGCTAGCTAGCGACGCCGGGGAGCTGTTTTTT,CASSPWLASDAGELFF
NA,NA,TRBV19,TRBJ2-3,TGTGCCACTTCCCCCAAGGGGCAGTTCGGAGATACGCAGTATTTT,CATSPKGQFGDTQYF
NA,TRBD1,TRBV7-9,TRBJ1-1,TGTGCCAGCAGCTTACAGGGGGCGACTGAAGCTTTCTTT,CASSLQGATEAFF
NA,NA,TRBV28,TRBJ1-2,TGTGCCAGCAGTTTTTTGGTCAGGGCGGACTATGGCTACACCTTC,CASSFLVRADYGYTF
NA,TRBD2,TRBV29-1,TRBJ2-1,TGCAGCGGGCGGGAGCCGAACTACAATGAGCAGTTCTTC,CSGREPNYNEQFF
NA,TRBD1,TRBV4-1,TRBJ2-7,TGCGCCAGCAGCCAAGATGTTGGACAGGGGGCGGTCGAGCAGTACTTC,CASSQDVGQGAVEQYF
NA,TRBD2,TRBV7-9,TRBJ2-5,TGTGCCAGCAGCGGGTTGGAGAAGCGGGAGGTATTTCGGGAGACCCAGTACTTC,CASSGLEKREVFRETQYF
NA,NA,TRBV29-1,TRBJ1-1,TGCAGCGTCCCGGGTATTTCGAACACTGAAGCTTTCTTT,CSVPGISNTEAFF
few,NA,TRBV6-1,TRBJ2-7,TGTGCCAGCAGTGAAACCCTCCAGGAGGCCGAGCAGTACTTC,CASSETLQEAEQYF
NA,NA,TRBV11-1,TRBJ2-3,TGTGCCAGCAGCCTACAGGGCGCCGATACGCAGTATTTT,CASSLQGADTQYF
medium-sized,NA,TRBV6-5,TRBJ2-7,TGTGCCAGCAGTTACTCGACTGCCACTTACTACGAGCAGTACTTC,CASSYSTATYYEQYF
NA,NA,TRBV25-1,TRBJ2-6,TGTGCCAGCAGTGACCCGTCTGGGGCCAACGTCCTGACTTTC,CASSDPSGANVLTF
NA,TRBD1,TRBV28,TRBJ2-4,TGTGCCAGCAGTTTCCCCACATCAGGGGGCACAGAGTTCATTCAGTACTTC,CASSFPTSGGTEFIQYF
NA,NA,TRBV30,TRBJ1-1,TGTGCCTGGAGTTTTGGTGATCCCGCGGGCACTGAAGCTTTCTTT,CAWSFGDPAGTEAFF
NA,NA,TRBV7-9,TRBJ2-2,TGTGCCAGCAGCTTAGTGGAAGGTTTTGTGACCGGGGAGCTGTTTTTT,CASSLVEGFVTGELFF
NA,TRBD1,TRBV11-2,TRBJ1-1,TGTGCCAGCAGCCAATGGGAGGGGGCTACTAAAGCTTTCTTT,CASSQWEGATKAFF
NA,TRBD2,TRBV4-1,TRBJ2-3,TGCGCCAGCAGCCAGACTAGCGGGAGGACCTATCCCACCACAGATACGCAGTATTTT,CASSQTSGRTYPTTDTQYF
NA,TRBD1,TRBV6-1,TRBJ1-5,TGTGCCAGCAGCGTCACGACAGGGGGGGAGATGCCCCAGCATTTT,CASSVTTGGEMPQHF
NA,NA,TRBV11-2,TRBJ2-7,TGTGCCAGCAGCCTAGACGGGCGGGCGACCTACGAGCAGTACTTC,CASSLDGRATYEQYF
few,NA,TRBV11-3,TRBJ2-4,TGTGCCACCCTCGACAGGGCCAAAAACATTCAGTACTTC,CATLDRAKNIQYF
NA,NA,TRBV11-3,TRBJ2-4,TGTGCCAGCAGCTTAGAGGAGAGGGACATTCAGTACTTC,CASSLEERDIQYF
few,NA,TRBV2,TRBJ2-1,TGTGCCAGCAGTGAAAACGGGATGGGTGTGGATGAGCAGTTCTTC,CASSENGMGVDEQFF
NA,NA,TRBV2,TRBJ1-4,TGTGCCAGCAGTGGAGGGGGTGATGAAAAACTGTTTTTT,CASSGGGDEKLFF
NA,NA,TRBV6-6,TRBJ2-4,TGTGCCAGCAGTTACTCGCTAGCCAAAAACATTCAGTACTTC,CASSYSLAKNIQYF
once,NA,TRBV13,TRBJ1-1,TGTGCCAGCAGGAGAGGGGACACTGAAGCTTTCTTT,CASRRGDTEAFF
NA,TRBD1,TRBV9,TRBJ2-5,TGTGCCAGCAAAGGCGGTCGGGACAGGGAATGGTCGCAAGAGACCCAGTACTTC,CASKGGRDREWSQETQYF
few,TRBD1,TRBV7-6,TRBJ2-7,TGTGCCAGCAGCTTAGTACAGGGGAGCTCCTACGAGCAGTACTTC,CASSLVQGSSYEQYF
few,NA,TRBV18,TRBJ1-2,TGTGCCAGCTCACCCACAGATTATGGCTACACCTTC,CASSPTDYGYTF
once,NA,TRBV10-3,TRBJ1-2,TGTGCCATCAGCCTCGGACAGTTTGGCTACACCTTC,CAISLGQFGYTF
NA,NA,TRBV9,TRBJ2-5,TGTGCCAGCAGCCTTAGCGCGGACCTACAAGAGACCCAGTACTTC,CASSLSADLQETQYF
few,NA,TRBV6-5,TRBJ2-3,TGTGCCAGCAGTTATGAGGCGGGACGGAGCACAGATACGCAGTATTTT,CASSYEAGRSTDTQYF
NA,TRBD1,TRBV18,TRBJ1-1,TGTGCCAGCCGTTGGGACAGCACTGAAGCTTTCTTT,CASRWDSTEAFF